The 29 T cell receptor beta chains in this list originate from one sample, sequenced in a study of cytomegalovirus exposure and HLA in healthy donors. Use of 60 Vbeta and 13 Jbeta primers characterized the PCR. TCRdb keeps only in-frame clones here, not all; method: immunoSEQ multiplex PCR. The sample records about 140,000 clones, 70% to 80% being singletons. Sequenced material: PBMCs. These receptors originate from a man aged 35 to 55 in good health and CMV-seropositive.

This rearrangement joins TRBV11-3 to TRBJ1-1, with a weak D call TRBD1 (5 bases). Germline V gene sequence: CDR1 SGHNT, CDR2 YENEEA. Trimming took off 2 bases at V and 11 bases at J, with 15 bases between the two ends. CDR3 length: 13 amino acids. The CDR3 bases are TGTGCCAGCAGCTTATCGGTGGGGCATGGGGCTTTCTTT. Amino acids: CASSLSVGHGAFF.

This rearrangement joins TRBV5-1 to TRBJ1-2; D possibly corresponds to TRBD1 (6 bases). Germline V gives CDR1 SGHRS, CDR2 YFSETQ. The CDR3 sequence is 15 residues long. Trimming took 0 bases from V and 7 from J, leaving 16 bases between them. The CDR3 sequence is CASSLGGTTRGGYTF. DNA of the CDR3: TGCGCCAGCAGCTTGGGTGGGACAACCCGAGGTGGCTACACCTTC.

The chain is built from TRBV27 and TRBJ2-1; 12 bases line up with TRBD2. Germline values: CDR1 MNHEY, CDR2 SMNVEV (reference sequence). Trimming at V came to 6 bases and at J to 0 bases, leaving 6 bases not matched to a gene. The CDR3 loop spans 17 amino acids. The CDR3 loop is CASSPGLAGFSYNEQFF. The CDR3 DNA reads TGTGCCAGCAGCCCGGGACTAGCGGGTTTCTCCTACAATGAGCAGTTCTTC.

V is TRBV2 and J is TRBJ2-1; 8 bases fit TRBD2. Germline V lookup: CDR1 SNHLY, CDR2 FYNNEI. Trimming took 3 bases from V and 8 from J; bases not matched to a gene: 18. The CDR3 totals 18 residues. CDR3 amino acids: CASSDGGGRVGHSDEQFF. Here the CDR3 DNA reads TGTGCCAGCAGTGACGGGGGGGGCCGAGTAGGACACAGCGATGAGCAGTTCTTC.

V is TRBV2 and J is TRBJ1-2, with D perhaps matching TRBD1 (5 bases). Germline values: CDR1 SNHLY, CDR2 FYNNEI. The CDR3 has 13 residues. Trimming removed 7 bases at V and 6 bases at J, with 15 bases between. CDR3: CASTLEKGNGYTF. The CDR3, as DNA: TGTGCCAGCACCCTCGAGAAGGGGAATGGCTACACCTTC.

The genes are TRBV5-6 and TRBJ2-5; perhaps TRBD2 as D (6 bases). This CDR3 comprises 15 residues. Trimming left V 4 bases short and J 4 bases short, with 17 bases between. Germline loops: CDR1 SGHDT, CDR2 YYEEEE. In DNA, the CDR3 is TGTGCCAGCAGCCGCTATGGGTTGGGACTAGAGACCCAGTACTTC. This gives the protein CASSRYGLGLETQYF.

The chain employs TRBV11-1 and TRBJ1-4; TRBD1 aligns across 9 bases. V shed 5 bases, J shed 5 bases, and the junction held 6 bases outside the gene matches. Germline V gene data show CDR1 as SGHAT and CDR2 as FQDESV (reference sequence). The CDR3 extends over 15 amino acids. CDR3 amino acids: CASSITDRGNEKLFF. The CDR3 DNA reads as TGTGCCAGCAGCATTACGGACAGGGGAAATGAAAAACTGTTTTTT.

The chain joins TRBV5-6 to TRBJ2-1; 8 positions agree with TRBD2. Germline V gives CDR1 SGHDT, CDR2 YYEEEE. V trimming: 1 base; J trimming: 1 base; junction bases outside the gene matches: 4. The CDR3 loop spans 16 amino acids. Here the CDR3 DNA reads TGTGCCAGCAGCTTGCAAGCGGGAGCTTCCTACAATGAGCAGTTCTTC. It specifies CASSLQAGASYNEQFF.

V and J are TRBV5-1 and TRBJ1-4; the match to TRBD1 covers 8 bases. V lost 7 bases to trimming and J lost 3 bases; unmatched junction nucleotides: 5. Per the germline V gene, CDR1 is SGHRS and CDR2 is YFSETQ. The CDR3 consists of 14 residues. The CDR3 spells CASGTTGANEKLFF. CDR3 bases: TGCGCCAGCGGCACGACAGGGGCTAATGAAAAACTGTTTTTT.

The V gene is TRBV19, the J gene TRBJ1-1; a weak D match, TRBD1 (5 bases). Trimming left V 3 bases short and J 2 bases short, with 10 bases between. CDR1 LNHDA and CDR2 SQIVND come from the germline V gene (reference sequence). The length of the CDR3 is 14 residues. The CDR3 coding sequence is TGTGCCAGTAGTATTCGGGGGGGAAACACTGAAGCTTTCTTT. Its protein product is CASSIRGGNTEAFF.

Remarks on this clone: The same CDR3 arises from other DNA sequences in this sample as well. This rearrangement joins TRBV9 to TRBJ1-1; D perhaps matches TRBD1 (6 bases). The CDR3 contains 13 residues. Trimming shortened V by 1 base and J by 5 bases, and 9 bases separated the two germline ends. CDR1 and CDR2 (germline): SGDLS, YYNGEE. CDR3: CASSVSGDTEAFF. CDR3 bases: TGTGCCAGCAGCGTATCAGGGGATACTGAAGCTTTCTTT.

The chain has TRBV28 and TRBJ1-1; D is perhaps TRBD1 (5 bases). Germline V gives CDR1 MDHEN, CDR2 SYDVKM. Between the trimmed V and J ends, which lost 9 bases and 0 bases, there was a span of 14 bases. The CDR3 covers 14 residues. The DNA for the CDR3 is TGTGCCAGTCTGCGGGGGGGATTGAACACTGAAGCTTTCTTT. This codes for CASLRGGLNTEAFF.

J is TRBJ2-7 and V is TRBV5-1; 15 bases agree with TRBD2. Unmatched junction bases numbered 4, after V lost 4 bases and J lost 2 bases. Germline CDR1 and CDR2: SGHRS and YFSETQ. The CDR3 extends over 16 amino acids. The CDR3 protein is CASSPGLAGGTYEQYF. The CDR3 coding sequence is TGCGCCAGCAGCCCTGGACTAGCGGGAGGGACCTACGAGCAGTACTTC.

This clone was observed once. V gene TRBV27 combines with J gene TRBJ1-1, with D unclear. Looked up from germline, CDR1 is MNHEY and CDR2 is SMNVEV (reference sequence). The V end was cut by 2 bases, the J end by 8 bases, with 12 bases between. CDR3 length: 13 residues. CDR3 DNA sequence: TGTGCCAGCAGTTTAAACAAGGGAGGAGAAGCTTTCTTT. This translates into CASSLNKGGEAFF.

The chain is built from TRBV5-8 and TRBJ2-1; TRBD2 agrees at 15 bases. The CDR3 loop spans 19 amino acids. The germline CDR1 and CDR2 sequences are SGHTS and YDEGEE. V shed 4 bases, J shed 0 bases, and the junction held 8 bases outside the gene matches. CDR3 residues: CASSEGLAGGGSSYNEQFF. For the CDR3, the DNA is TGTGCCAGCAGCGAAGGACTAGCGGGAGGGGGTAGCTCCTACAATGAGCAGTTCTTC.

This clone was counted between two and nine times. This chain links TRBV7-2 with TRBJ1-1; no reliable D call. The germline V gene encodes CDR1 SGHTA and CDR2 FQGNSA. The CDR3 is 14 residues long. With 5 bases removed from V and 1 base from J, the gap between germline ends came to 11 bases. This CDR3 is CASSPGLRNTEAFF. CDR3 nucleotide sequence: TGTGCCAGCAGCCCTGGACTCCGGAACACTGAAGCTTTCTTT.

V is TRBV6-5 and J is TRBJ2-7, with 9 nucleotides matching TRBD1. V lost 8 bases, J lost 3 bases, and 5 bases stayed unmatched. The CDR3 consists of 13 residues. CDR1 is MNHEY and CDR2 is SVGAGI in the germline V gene. The CDR3 here is CASGRTGDYEQYF. The CDR3 DNA reads as TGTGCCAGCGGTCGGACAGGGGACTACGAGCAGTACTTC.

The chain uses TRBV11-2 and TRBJ1-3, with 11 bases that match TRBD1. The V gene end was trimmed by 5 bases and the J gene end by 4 bases; junction bases not matched to a gene: 13. The V gene's germline CDR1 is SGHAT and CDR2 FQNNGV. This CDR3 has 18 amino acids. The CDR3 region is CASSVYRGQGASGNTIYF. CDR3 coding DNA: TGTGCCAGCAGCGTTTACCGCGGACAGGGGGCTTCGGGAAACACCATATATTTT.

The chain couples TRBV7-9 to TRBJ2-1; 7 positions agree with TRBD2. Germline V gives CDR1 SEHNR, CDR2 FQNEAQ (reference sequence). The CDR3 loop spans 13 amino acids. The V gene end was trimmed by 5 bases and the J gene end by 9 bases; junction bases not matched to a gene: 7. CDR3 nucleotides: TGTGCCAGCAGCCTGACTAGCTCAAGTGAGCAGTTCTTC. It yields the protein CASSLTSSSEQFF. Looking up the rest from reference TRBV7-9 and TRBJ2-1 gives the full variable domain: DTGVSQNPRHKITKRGQNVTFRCDPISEHNRLYWYRQTLGQGPEFLTYFQNEAQLEKSRLLSDRFSAERPKGSFSTLEIQRTEQGDSAMYLCASSLTSSSEQFFGPGTRLTVL.

This clone was observed once. The chain combines TRBV19 with TRBJ2-2; the match to TRBD1 covers 7 bases. Germline CDR1 LNHDA, CDR2 SQIVND (reference sequence). The CDR3 has 14 amino acids. The V segment lost 10 bases and the J segment 1 base; nucleotides outside the gene matches: 6. This CDR3 is CATEDRLNTGELFF. As DNA, the CDR3 is TGTGCCACTGAGGACAGGCTGAACACCGGGGAGCTGTTTTTT.

This clone is medium-sized (0.01 to 0.1%). The J gene is TRBJ2-2, the V gene TRBV9, with 10 bases fitting TRBD2. V gave up 1 base and J gave up 1 base; unmatched junction bases: 4. Germline values: CDR1 SGDLS, CDR2 YYNGEE. There are 17 residues in the CDR3. The CDR3 spells CASSVKRTSGNTGELFF. The CDR3, as DNA: TGTGCCAGCAGCGTAAAAAGGACTAGCGGGAACACCGGGGAGCTGTTTTTT.

The chain has TRBV5-4 and TRBJ1-2; D is perhaps TRBD1 (5 bases). Trimming removed 1 base from V and 8 bases from J, with 12 bases in between. Germline CDR1 SGHNT, CDR2 YYREEE (reference sequence). The CDR3 is 13 residues long. CDR3 coding DNA: TGTGCCAGCAGCTTGCAAGGGGTTGAGGGCTACACCTTC. Its translation: CASSLQGVEGYTF. Full variable domain (remainder filled in from reference TRBV5-4 and TRBJ1-2): ETGVTQSPTHLIKTRGQQVTLRCSSQSGHNTVSWYQQALGQGPQFIFQYYREEENGRGNFPPRFSGLQFPNYSSELNVNALELDDSALYLCASSLQGVEGYTFGSGTRLTVV.

CDR3 in amino acids: CASSFLANYGYTF. In DNA, the CDR3 is TGTGCCAGCAGTTTTTTGGCCAACTATGGCTACACCTTC. The J gene is TRBJ1-2, the V gene TRBV27; D remains ambiguous. Trimming removed 3 bases at V and 2 bases at J, with 7 bases between. Germline assignment: CDR1 MNHEY and CDR2 SMNVEV (reference sequence). The CDR3 is made up of 13 amino acids.

V gene TRBV7-6 combines with J gene TRBJ1-2, with TRBD1 as a possible D gene (5 bases). CDR3 length: 13 amino acids. Germline loops: CDR1 SGHVS, CDR2 FNYEAQ. V lost 5 bases, J lost 8 bases, and 15 bases lay in between. The CDR3 DNA follows: TGTGCCAGCAGCCCGGGACTCCCCACGGGCTACACCTTC. As protein: CASSPGLPTGYTF.

The gene calls are TRBV7-9 and TRBJ2-7, with a tentative D call TRBD2 (6 bases). The CDR3 contains 15 residues. The ends were cut back, 5 bases at V and 1 base at J, with 15 bases in the middle. Germline CDR1 reads SEHNR; CDR2 reads FQNEAQ (reference sequence). The CDR3 protein is CASSSVIGGSYEQYF. CDR3 nucleotide sequence: TGTGCCAGCAGCAGTGTGATCGGGGGATCCTACGAGCAGTACTTC.

This chain uses TRBV19 with TRBJ1-5; D may be TRBD1 (6 bases). Trimming shortened V by 4 bases and J by 2 bases, and 12 bases separated the two germline ends. This CDR3 comprises 15 residues. Germline CDR1 LNHDA, CDR2 SQIVND (reference sequence). CDR3 residues: CASSTHKGGNQPQHF. As DNA, the CDR3 is TGTGCCAGTAGTACCCACAAGGGGGGCAATCAGCCCCAGCATTTT.

This clone came up once. This chain links TRBV25-1 with TRBJ2-2; 9 bases align to TRBD1. The CDR3 has 14 residues. The germline V gene has CDR1 MGHDK and CDR2 SYGVNS. V shed 4 bases, J shed 3 bases, and the junction held 0 bases outside the gene matches. CDR3 protein: CASSGQGDTGELFF. CDR3 DNA sequence: TGTGCCAGCAGTGGACAGGGGGACACCGGGGAGCTGTTTTTT.

This chain links TRBV21-1 with TRBJ1-2; TRBD1 is the table's D call and was not checked against the DNA. TRBV21-1 is listed as a pseudogene. The CDR3 has 16 amino acids. CDR3 region: CASSSRGDRDSYGYTF. The CDR3, as DNA: TGTGCCAGCAGCAGTAGAGGGGACAGGGATTCTTATGGCTACACCTTC.

This sequence joins TRBV5-4 and TRBJ2-7, with TRBD1 matching 8 bases. Germline CDR1 reads SGHNT; CDR2 reads YYREEE (reference sequence). After removal of 5 bases from V and 6 bases from J, the junction contained 13 bases not matched to a gene. The CDR3 has 15 amino acids. CDR3 region: CASSRGLDRVGEQYF. For the CDR3, the DNA is TGTGCCAGCAGTCGGGGTCTGGACAGGGTGGGCGAGCAGTACTTC.